The next 19 T cell receptor beta chains were all read from a single sample in a study of metastatic and nonmetastatic thyroid tumors. TCRdb ran MiXCR on the PCR reads. The data contain about 20,000 clones, about 15% of them singletons. No patient received treatment before thyroid surgery. The sequenced material came from tumor tissue. These receptors were collected from a female donor with papillary thyroid cancer or a benign thyroid nodule (not recorded which). Some clones in this sample may be carry-over from other donors' samples.

In its sample, this clone was seen many times. This sequence joins TRBV6-1 and TRBJ2-5, with D possibly being TRBD1 (5 bases). The CDR3 is made up of 16 amino acids. Trimming removed 6 bases from V and 4 bases from J, with 21 bases in between. Germline values: CDR1 MNHNS, CDR2 SASEGT. The CDR3, as DNA: TGTGCCAGCAGAACTCGACCCGCGGCAGGGCGAGAGACCCAGTACTTC. As protein: CASRTRPAAGRETQYF.

This clone was seen many times. The chain couples TRBV5-5 to TRBJ1-6; tentative D call: TRBD1 (5 bases). The CDR3 spans 18 residues. The ends were cut back, 0 bases at V and 4 bases at J, with 17 bases in the middle. The germline V gene encodes CDR1 SGHKS and CDR2 YYEKEE (reference sequence). CDR3 sequence: CASSLVPGGTAYNSPLHF. In DNA, the CDR3 is TGTGCCAGCAGCTTGGTTCCCGGGGGGACCGCTTATAATTCACCCCTCCACTTT.

The rearrangement uses TRBV19 and TRBJ2-1; possibly TRBD2 for D (6 bases). From germline, CDR1 is LNHDA and CDR2 SQIVND (reference sequence). Trimming took 6 bases from V and 6 from J, leaving 21 bases between them. The length of the CDR3 is 16 residues. CDR3 nucleotides: TGTGCCAGTAGCGGGGGATCAGCGGCGGGGATCAATGAGCAGTTCTTC. Protein: CASSGGSAAGINEQFF.

This clone has ten or more counts. The chain employs TRBV20-1 and TRBJ1-4, with D uncertain. This CDR3 has 14 amino acids. The ends were cut back, 4 bases at V and 8 bases at J, with 17 bases in the middle. Per germline, CDR1 DFQATT and CDR2 SNEGSKA (reference sequence). DNA for the CDR3: TGCAGTGCTACCCCACCGGCCTGGGGAGAAAAACTGTTTTTT. This codes for CSATPPAWGEKLFF.

As to this clone: At one boundary the junction diverges from the germline segment, which might be a read error. J is TRBJ2-2 and V is TRBV2, with 7 bases fitting TRBD1. This CDR3 is 17 amino acids long. Germline CDR1 and CDR2: SNHLY and FYNNEI. CDR3 bases: TGTGCCAGCAGTCCTAGTCCCGACAGGGCGAACACCTGGGAGTTGTTTTTT. This gives the protein CASSPSPDRANTWELFF.

This clone appeared many times. The chain uses TRBV3-1 and TRBJ2-7; 7 nucleotides align to TRBD1. Unmatched junction bases numbered 6, after V lost 4 bases and J lost 6 bases. Germline V gives CDR1 LGHDT, CDR2 YNNKEL (reference sequence). The CDR3 loop spans 13 amino acids. The CDR3 here is CASSLGAGGEQYF. CDR3 bases: TGTGCCAGCAGCCTTGGGGCAGGGGGCGAGCAGTACTTC.

Details on this clone: At one end, the junction sequence differs from germline, possibly due to a read error. The gene calls are TRBV7-2 and TRBJ2-7; no firm D call. CDR1 and CDR2 from the germline V gene are SGHTA and FQGNSA. CDR3 length: 15 amino acids. The CDR3 DNA reads as TGTGCCAGCATCTTAGCACTCTCGGTCTCCTACGAGCAGTACTTT. Protein sequence: CASILALSVSYEQYF. The whole variable domain, remainder taken from reference TRBV7-2 and TRBJ2-7, is GAGVSQSPSNKVTEKGKDVELRCDPISGHTALYWYRQSLGQGLEFLIYFQGNSAPDKSGLPSDRFSAERTGGSVSTLTIQRTQQEDSAVYLCASILALSVSYEQYFGPGTRLTVT.

By sample fraction, this clone is medium-sized. Other DNA sequences in the same sample also yield this CDR3. The DNA of the CDR3 is TGTGCCAGCAGTACGCCATCGACAGGGGCACTTGGGGAGCAGTACTTC. The encoded protein is CASSTPSTGALGEQYF. The V call is TRBV12-3 or TRBV12-4, the J call TRBJ2-7; TRBD1 matches 8 bases. This CDR3 region has 16 residues. V lost 5 bases, J lost 7 bases, and 16 bases stayed unmatched.

V and J are TRBV5-1 and TRBJ2-3; unclear D gene. Per the germline V gene, CDR1 is SGHRS and CDR2 is YFSETQ. The V and J ends lost 0 bases and 4 bases respectively, with 12 bases between them. The CDR3 is made up of 15 amino acids. CDR3 protein: CASSLEVAGPDTQYF. In DNA, the CDR3 is TGCGCCAGCAGCTTGGAGGTGGCAGGCCCAGATACGCAGTATTTT.

The V call is TRBV7-8, the J call TRBJ1-1; D is possibly TRBD1 (5 bases). Trimming cost V 3 bases and J 5 bases, with 10 bases left between them. Germline loops: CDR1 SGHVS, CDR2 FQNEAQ. The CDR3 runs 13 residues. The CDR3 region is CASSFQGGTEAFF. DNA for the CDR3: TGTGCCAGCAGCTTTCAGGGAGGAACTGAAGCTTTCTTT. Full variable domain (remainder filled in from reference TRBV7-8 and TRBJ1-1): GAGVSQSPRYKVAKRGQDVALRCDPISGHVSLFWYQQALGQGPEFLTYFQNEAQLDKSGLPSDRFFAERPEGSVSTLKIQRTQQEDSAVYLCASSFQGGTEAFFGQGTRLTVV.

This clone was detected ten times or more. The rearrangement uses TRBV20-1 and TRBJ2-1; the D gene is possibly TRBD2 (6 bases). Germline V CDR1 and CDR2: DFQATT, SNEGSKA (reference sequence). V was clipped by 3 bases and J by 0 bases, with 12 bases between them. The length of the CDR3 is 15 residues. The DNA for the CDR3 is TGCAGTGCTAGGGACCTTAGCGGCTCCTACAATGAGCAGTTCTTC. As protein: CSARDLSGSYNEQFF.

A word on this clone: A clone one base away is much larger, so this may be a read error. This rearrangement joins TRBV11-2 to TRBJ2-1, with D maybe TRBD2 (6 bases). Germline V gene lookup returns CDR1 SGHAT and CDR2 FQNNGV. V dropped 5 bases and J dropped 3 bases, with 14 bases sitting between them. The CDR3 extends over 15 amino acids. DNA of the CDR3: TGTGCCAGCAGCGAGGGACTCGCGGTCTACAATGAGCAGTTCTTC. Amino acids: CASSEGLAVYNEQFF.

This clone was detected many times. This rearrangement joins TRBV7-6 to TRBJ2-3; unclear D gene. Germline CDR1 reads SGHVS; CDR2 reads FNYEAQ. The CDR3 is made up of 14 amino acids. The V and J ends lost 5 bases and 0 bases respectively, with 9 bases between them. As DNA, the CDR3 is TGTGCCAGCAGCCGCGGCGCAAGCACAGATACGCAGTATTTT. Its protein is CASSRGASTDTQYF.

This clone was detected ten times or more. The chain couples TRBV5-1 to TRBJ2-3; either TRBD1 or TRBD2 may fit D (5 bases each). Germline lookup yields CDR1 SGHRS and CDR2 YFSETQ. The length of the CDR3 is 14 residues. Deletions cut 7 bases from V and 3 bases from J, with 15 bases between. This CDR3 is CASYPFGGTDTQYF. CDR3 nucleotides: TGCGCCAGCTACCCATTTGGGGGAACAGATACGCAGTATTTT. Full variable domain (missing parts from reference TRBV5-1 and TRBJ2-3): KAGVTQTPRYLIKTRGQQVTLSCSPISGHRSVSWYQQTPGQGLQFLFEYFSETQRNKGNFPGRFSGRQFSNSRSEMNVSTLELGDSALYLCASYPFGGTDTQYFGPGTRLTVL.

Points on this clone: One end of the junction is discordant with germline, which a read error may explain. The rearrangement uses TRBV5-1 and TRBJ2-7; 7 positions match TRBD1. The CDR3 runs to 14 residues. Germline lookup yields CDR1 SGHRS and CDR2 YFSETQ. CDR3 sequence: CASILGGTAYEQYF. Here the CDR3 DNA reads TGCGCCAGCATCTTGGGTGGGACAGCCTACGAGCAGTACTTC.

This clone was picked up many times. Other nucleotide sequences in the sample specify the same CDR3. The V and J genes are TRBV29-1 and TRBJ1-2, with D maybe TRBD1 (6 bases). CDR1 is SQVTM and CDR2 is ANQGSEA in the germline V gene. There are 13 residues in the CDR3. V lost 6 bases and J lost 1, with 12 bases in between. The CDR3 reads CSVRDIFNYGYTF. The CDR3 DNA is TGCAGCGTCAGGGACATTTTTAACTATGGCTACACCTTC.

The table lists this clone with many counts. This rearrangement joins TRBV19 to TRBJ1-5; 7 bases are a match to TRBD1. Losses at the gene ends were 4 bases for V and 0 bases for J; bases not matched to a gene: 0. Germline lookup yields CDR1 LNHDA and CDR2 SQIVND (reference sequence). This CDR3 contains 14 residues. In DNA, the CDR3 is TGTGCCAGTAGTAGGGACAGTAGCAATCAGCCCCAGCATTTT. Its protein product is CASSRDSSNQPQHF. The complete variable domain, with remaining parts taken from reference TRBV19 and TRBJ1-5, reads DGGITQSPKYLFRKEGQNVTLSCEQNLNHDAMYWYRQDPGQGLRLIYYSQIVNDFQKGDIAEGYSVSREKKESFPLTVTSAQKNPTAFYLCASSRDSSNQPQHFGDGTRLSIL.

This clone has ten or more counts. V and J are TRBV28 and TRBJ2-1, with unresolved D. The germline V gene encodes CDR1 MDHEN and CDR2 SYDVKM. V gave up 2 bases and J gave up 5 bases, with 7 bases separating them. This CDR3 has 13 residues. CDR3 in amino acids: CASSLAPHNEQFF. The CDR3 DNA reads as TGTGCCAGCAGTTTAGCGCCCCACAATGAGCAGTTCTTC.

In its sample, this clone was seen many times. Being one base from a much bigger clone, this may be a read error. The V gene is TRBV28, the J gene TRBJ1-2; weak D call: TRBD1 (6 bases). CDR3 length: 14 residues. CDR1 and CDR2 (germline): MDHEN, SYDVKM. For the CDR3, the DNA is TGTGCCAGCAGCTCCTTAGGGGGGCGCAGCGGCTACGCCTTC. It codes for CASSSLGGRSGYAF.